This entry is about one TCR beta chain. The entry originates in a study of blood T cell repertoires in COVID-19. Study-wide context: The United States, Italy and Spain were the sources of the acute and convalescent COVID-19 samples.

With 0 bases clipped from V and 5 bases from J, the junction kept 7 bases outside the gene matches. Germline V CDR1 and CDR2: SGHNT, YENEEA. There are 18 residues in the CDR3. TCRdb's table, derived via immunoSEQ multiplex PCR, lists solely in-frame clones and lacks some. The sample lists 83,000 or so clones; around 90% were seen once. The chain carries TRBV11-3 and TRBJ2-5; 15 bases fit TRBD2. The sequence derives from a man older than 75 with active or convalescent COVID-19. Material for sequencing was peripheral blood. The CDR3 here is CASSLDFLGLAGGETQYF. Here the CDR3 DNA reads TGTGCCAGCAGCTTAGATTTTCTTGGACTAGCGGGAGGGGAGACCCAGTACTTC.